This is a list of T cell receptor beta chains from one sample in a study of T cells after yellow fever vaccination. TCRdb re-called the 5' RACE reads through MiXCR, storing one row per CDR3 protein. The data contain 350,000 or so distinct CDR3 sequences, about 7.8% of them seen just once; the ten biggest clones take up 17%. The material sequenced was PBMCs, taken roughly 46 days after the first yellow fever vaccination. The receptors derive from a man younger than 35 who received the YFV17D yellow fever vaccine. Each CDR3 is given with its conserved first and last residue. Each record gives: clone size, D gene, J gene, V gene, CDR3 protein, CDR3 DNA. D genes are given only for firm matches. Some rows mark clone size as missing; the rest say once, few, many or name a class of expanded clone.

abundance: many
d_gene: .
j_gene: TRBJ1-2
v_gene: TRBV7-2
CDR3aa: CASSERVAGSPYGYTF
CDR3nt: TGTGCCAGCAGCGAGAGGGTGGCAGGGTCACCCTATGGCTACACCTTC

abundance: few
d_gene: .
j_gene: TRBJ2-3
v_gene: TRBV15
CDR3aa: CATRPGRESDTQYF
CDR3nt: TGTGCCACCAGGCCCGGCAGGGAATCAGATACGCAGTATTTT

abundance: .
d_gene: .
j_gene: TRBJ2-3
v_gene: TRBV20-1
CDR3aa: CSAAGTSDTQYF
CDR3nt: TGCAGTGCGGCAGGTACATCAGATACGCAGTATTTT

abundance: .
d_gene: .
j_gene: TRBJ2-1
v_gene: TRBV7-2
CDR3aa: CASSTQATVSSYNEQFF
CDR3nt: TGTGCCAGCAGCACTCAGGCAACGGTTAGCTCCTACAATGAGCAGTTCTTC

abundance: few
d_gene: TRBD2
j_gene: TRBJ2-1
v_gene: TRBV3-1
CDR3aa: CASSLSSGGARFF
CDR3nt: TGTGCCAGCAGTCTTTCTAGCGGGGGGGCCCGGTTCTTC

abundance: many
d_gene: .
j_gene: TRBJ2-5
v_gene: TRBV7-2
CDR3aa: CASSPGYSETQYF
CDR3nt: TGTGCCAGCAGCCCAGGGTATTCAGAGACCCAGTACTTC

abundance: .
d_gene: .
j_gene: TRBJ1-3
v_gene: TRBV19
CDR3aa: CASRLGNTIYF
CDR3nt: TGTGCCAGTAGACTTGGAAACACCATATATTTT

abundance: few
d_gene: .
j_gene: TRBJ1-5
v_gene: TRBV30
CDR3aa: CAWSVREGQPQHF
CDR3nt: TGTGCCTGGAGTGTACGAGAGGGTCAGCCCCAGCATTTT

abundance: many
d_gene: TRBD2
j_gene: TRBJ2-3
v_gene: TRBV3-1
CDR3aa: CASSQDDSRGIRVTDTQYF
CDR3nt: TGTGCCAGCAGCCAAGACGATTCGCGGGGGATTAGGGTCACAGATACGCAGTATTTT

abundance: .
d_gene: TRBD1
j_gene: TRBJ2-4
v_gene: TRBV11-2
CDR3aa: CASSSTGGNIQYF
CDR3nt: TGTGCCAGCAGCTCGACAGGGGGAAACATTCAGTACTTC

abundance: few
d_gene: .
j_gene: TRBJ2-7
v_gene: TRBV7-9
CDR3aa: CASSLGVVGVRSYEQYF
CDR3nt: TGTGCCAGCAGCTTAGGAGTGGTGGGAGTCAGGTCATACGAGCAGTACTTC

abundance: .
d_gene: .
j_gene: TRBJ1-2
v_gene: TRBV20-1
CDR3aa: CSASWIYGYTF
CDR3nt: TGCAGTGCTTCGTGGATCTATGGCTACACCTTC

abundance: .
d_gene: TRBD1
j_gene: TRBJ2-3
v_gene: TRBV7-7
CDR3aa: CASSFGTVSTDTQYF
CDR3nt: TGTGCCAGCAGCTTCGGGACAGTGAGCACAGATACGCAGTATTTT

abundance: .
d_gene: .
j_gene: TRBJ2-1
v_gene: TRBV5-1
CDR3aa: CASSLEGYNNEQFF
CDR3nt: TGCGCCAGCAGCTTGGAGGGGTACAACAATGAGCAGTTCTTC

abundance: .
d_gene: TRBD2
j_gene: TRBJ2-3
v_gene: TRBV7-2
CDR3aa: CASSNPSGGTDTQYF
CDR3nt: TGTGCCAGCAGCAACCCTAGCGGGGGCACAGATACGCAGTATTTT

abundance: few
d_gene: .
j_gene: TRBJ1-4
v_gene: TRBV5-1
CDR3aa: CASSWDTGEKLFF
CDR3nt: TGCGCCAGCAGCTGGGACACGGGAGAAAAACTGTTTTTT

abundance: few
d_gene: TRBD2
j_gene: TRBJ2-3
v_gene: TRBV19
CDR3aa: CASSITGTTSTDTQYF
CDR3nt: TGTGCCAGTAGTATCACCGGGACTACCAGCACAGATACGCAGTATTTT

abundance: .
d_gene: .
j_gene: TRBJ1-3
v_gene: TRBV5-5
CDR3aa: CASSFHIASGNTIYF
CDR3nt: TGTGCCAGCAGCTTTCACATTGCCTCTGGAAACACCATATATTTT

abundance: many
d_gene: TRBD2
j_gene: TRBJ2-5
v_gene: TRBV4-3
CDR3aa: CASSQLAGGPGETQYF
CDR3nt: TGCGCCAGCAGCCAACTAGCGGGGGGGCCGGGGGAGACCCAGTACTTC

abundance: .
d_gene: TRBD2
j_gene: TRBJ2-5
v_gene: TRBV6-1
CDR3aa: CASSSMGGVRGQYF
CDR3nt: TGTGCCAGCAGCTCCATGGGGGGGGTCCGAGGCCAGTACTTC

abundance: .
d_gene: TRBD1
j_gene: TRBJ2-1
v_gene: TRBV18
CDR3aa: CASSPGQGFAPYNEQFF
CDR3nt: TGTGCCAGCTCACCGGGACAGGGATTTGCCCCCTACAATGAGCAGTTCTTC

abundance: few
d_gene: .
j_gene: TRBJ2-7
v_gene: TRBV27
CDR3aa: CASSPTGGGLSLYEQYF
CDR3nt: TGTGCCAGCAGCCCCACGGGGGGCGGTCTATCACTCTACGAGCAGTACTTC

abundance: .
d_gene: .
j_gene: TRBJ1-1
v_gene: TRBV4-3
CDR3aa: CASSQDLGAGAFF
CDR3nt: TGCGCCAGCAGCCAAGATTTGGGGGCAGGGGCTTTCTTT

abundance: few
d_gene: TRBD1
j_gene: TRBJ2-5
v_gene: TRBV25-1
CDR3aa: CASSDPLTGSASETQYF
CDR3nt: TGTGCCAGCAGTGACCCCCTGACAGGGAGCGCTTCTGAGACCCAGTACTTC

abundance: .
d_gene: TRBD2
j_gene: TRBJ2-3
v_gene: TRBV5-1
CDR3aa: CASSYAGGSTDTQYF
CDR3nt: TGCGCCAGCAGCTATGCGGGGGGCTCCACAGATACGCAGTATTTT

abundance: few
d_gene: .
j_gene: TRBJ2-1
v_gene: TRBV12-3/TRBV12-4
CDR3aa: CASSPLGHEQFF
CDR3nt: TGTGCCAGCAGTCCGCTTGGCCATGAGCAGTTCTTC

abundance: .
d_gene: TRBD2
j_gene: TRBJ2-5
v_gene: TRBV7-2
CDR3aa: CASSLDPGLQQETQYF
CDR3nt: TGTGCCAGCAGCTTAGATCCGGGACTACAACAAGAGACCCAGTACTTC

abundance: few
d_gene: .
j_gene: TRBJ2-5
v_gene: TRBV4-1
CDR3aa: CASSQRALGETQYF
CDR3nt: TGCGCCAGCAGCCAGAGGGCCCTTGGGGAGACCCAGTACTTC

abundance: many
d_gene: .
j_gene: TRBJ2-7
v_gene: TRBV7-8
CDR3aa: CASSEGPSYEQYF
CDR3nt: TGTGCCAGCAGCGAGGGACCCTCCTACGAGCAGTACTTC

abundance: .
d_gene: .
j_gene: TRBJ2-3
v_gene: TRBV5-5
CDR3aa: CASSLGGTSSTDTQYF
CDR3nt: TGTGCCAGCAGCTTGGGGGGGACTTCTAGCACAGATACGCAGTATTTT

abundance: .
d_gene: TRBD1
j_gene: TRBJ2-5
v_gene: TRBV7-2
CDR3aa: CASRTGAQETQYF
CDR3nt: TGTGCCAGCAGAACAGGGGCCCAAGAGACCCAGTACTTC